The clone carrying this TCR beta chain was detected ten times or more. The data belong to a study of Graves' ophthalmopathy and Graves' hyperthyroidism. RNA transcripts provided the template for amplifying TCR beta CDR3 regions. First-round RT-PCR employed HTBI primers, with a second-round multiplex PCR after it. Via MiXCR, TCRdb re-called the multiplex PCR reads, giving one row per CDR3 protein. The data contain fewer than 650,000 distinct CDR3 sequences, about a fifth of them singletons. The specimen sequenced was peripheral blood. The TCR sequence derives from a woman aged 18-35 years with stable Graves' hyperthyroidism. Some clones in this sample may be carry-over from other donors' samples.

CDR3 DNA sequence: TGTGCCAGCAGCTTAGGCCTTCTGGGGACCGGGGAGCTGTTTTTT. Amino acid sequence: CASSLGLLGTGELFF. The V gene is TRBV13, the J gene TRBJ2-2; D gene unclear. Per germline, CDR1 PRHDT and CDR2 FYEKMQ (reference sequence). V was trimmed by 0 bases and J by 5 bases, leaving 10 bases between them. The CDR3 has 15 amino acids.